This passage covers 28 T cell receptor beta chains from one sample sequenced in a study of shared clonotypes between healthy human individuals. TCRdb keeps only in-frame clones here, not all; method: immunoSEQ multiplex PCR. The table shows about 560,000 clones, with 70% to 80% occurring only once. Sequenced: PBMCs. These receptors all stem from a woman in her forties in good health. Some clones in this sample may be carry-over from other donors' samples.

Many counts were recorded for this clone. Other DNA sequences within the sample encode an identical CDR3. This chain joins TRBV9 and TRBJ2-1; D ambiguous. V lost 3 bases to trimming and J lost 0 bases, with 13 bases between them. The CDR3 sequence is 16 residues long. CDR1 is SGDLS, CDR2 YYNGEE, per germline. This CDR3 is CASSGRRPGSYNEQFF. CDR3 in DNA: TGTGCCAGCAGCGGTCGACGACCGGGCTCCTACAATGAGCAGTTCTTC.

The count of this clone is one. The genes are TRBV6-5 and TRBJ2-1, with D perhaps TRBD1 (5 bases). CDR1 and CDR2 (germline): MNHEY, SVGAGI. The CDR3 length is 15 residues. V was cut by 5 bases and J by 4 bases, with 15 bases left in between. For the CDR3, the DNA is TGTGCCAGCAGTATACAGGAATCCCCTTACAATGAGCAGTTCTTC. Residues: CASSIQESPYNEQFF.

This chain connects TRBV18 to TRBJ1-1; the D is unclear. This CDR3 contains 15 residues. The ends were cut back, 0 bases at V and 0 bases at J, with 8 bases in the middle. Germline V CDR1 and CDR2: KGHSH, LQKENI. The CDR3 nucleotides read TGTGCCAGCTCACCACCGGGCGGAATGAACACTGAAGCTTTCTTT. Translating gives CASSPPGGMNTEAFF.

The chain combines TRBV18 with TRBJ2-7; weak D call: TRBD1 (6 bases). The V end lost 4 bases, the J end lost 1 base, and 14 bases lay between the germline ends. The CDR3 spans 15 residues. From germline, CDR1 is KGHSH and CDR2 LQKENI. CDR3 region: CASSQTGLNSYEQYF. In DNA form, the CDR3 reads TGTGCCAGCTCACAAACAGGGTTGAATTCCTACGAGCAGTACTTC.

The chain uses TRBV5-1 and TRBJ2-2, with D hard to call. The CDR3 runs to 14 residues. Germline CDR1 SGHRS, CDR2 YFSETQ. Trimming left V 5 bases short and J 0 bases short, with 8 bases between. The CDR3 loop reads CASSSRSNTGELFF. CDR3 coding DNA: TGCGCCAGCAGTTCTCGCTCGAACACCGGGGAGCTGTTTTTT.

By share, this clone ranks as medium-sized. Other DNA sequences in this sample translate to the same CDR3. The gene calls are TRBV6-4 and TRBJ2-2; D remains ambiguous. Germline CDR1 reads MRHNA; CDR2 reads SNTAGT. V was shortened by 6 bases and J by 3 bases, with 11 bases between the two germline ends. The CDR3 is 14 amino acids. The CDR3 region is CASSTSTDTGELFF. CDR3 DNA sequence: TGTGCCAGCAGCACATCGACTGACACCGGGGAGCTGTTTTTT.

The rearrangement uses TRBV9 and TRBJ1-5; TRBD1 agrees at 10 bases. J was trimmed by 6 bases and V by 0 bases; bases with no gene match: 15. The CDR3 covers 19 residues. Germline values: CDR1 SGDLS, CDR2 YYNGEE. The CDR3 here is CASSVVGDRGPNDGQPQHF. CDR3 in DNA: TGTGCCAGCAGCGTAGTGGGGGACAGGGGCCCCAATGATGGTCAGCCCCAGCATTTT.

This chain connects TRBV2 to TRBJ2-2; 7 bases line up with TRBD1. V was pared by 8 bases and J by 1 base, with 4 bases of the junction left unmatched. The CDR3 covers 14 residues. Germline V CDR1 and CDR2: SNHLY, FYNNEI. The CDR3 loop is CASSRDRNTGELFF. In nucleotides, the CDR3 is TGTGCCAGCTCCCGGGACAGGAACACCGGGGAGCTGTTTTTT.

V and J are TRBV7-3 and TRBJ2-3; possibly TRBD1 or TRBD2 for D (5 bases each). The CDR3 is made up of 16 amino acids. V shed 1 base and J shed 6 bases, with 17 bases lying between them. Germline CDR1 is SGHTA and CDR2 is FQGTGA. The CDR3 region is CASSLNGAVWADTQYF. CDR3 in DNA: TGTGCCAGCAGCTTAAACGGGGCGGTATGGGCGGATACGCAGTATTTT.

The rearrangement joins TRBV6-5 to TRBJ2-5; D is uncertain. The CDR3 covers 12 residues. CDR1 MNHEY and CDR2 SVGAGI come from the germline V gene. V shed 5 bases and J shed 4 bases, with 8 bases lying between them. The CDR3 nucleotides are TGTGCCAGCAGTCAAGTGGGAGAGACCCAGTACTTC. It translates to CASSQVGETQYF.

The chain uses TRBV28 and TRBJ2-7; D uncertain. From germline, CDR1 is MDHEN and CDR2 SYDVKM. Trimming took 7 bases from V and 1 from J, leaving 14 bases between them. The CDR3 runs 14 residues. The CDR3 coding sequence is TGTGCCAGCACGTCGGCCGCTGTTTCCTACGAGCAGTACTTC. Translating it yields CASTSAAVSYEQYF.

In its sample, this clone was seen a few times. The chain links TRBV9 to TRBJ2-7; D is possibly TRBD2 (5 bases). Germline CDR1 SGDLS, CDR2 YYNGEE. The CDR3 is made up of 14 amino acids. Trimming removed 0 bases from V and 2 bases from J, with 9 bases in between. CDR3 region: CASSVERIPYEQYF. In nucleotides, the CDR3 is TGTGCCAGCAGCGTAGAGCGGATCCCCTACGAGCAGTACTTC. Full variable domain (missing parts from reference TRBV9 and TRBJ2-7): DSGVTQTPKHLITATGQRVTLRCSPRSGDLSVYWYQQSLDQGLQFLIQYYNGEERAKGNILERFSAQQFPDLHSELNLSSLELGDSALYFCASSVERIPYEQYFGPGTRLTVT.

The chain carries TRBV11-2 and TRBJ2-1; the match to TRBD2 covers 11 bases. The V segment lost 1 base and the J segment 10 bases; nucleotides outside the gene matches: 6. The length of the CDR3 is 15 residues. In germline, CDR1 is SGHAT, CDR2 FQNNGV. The CDR3 spells CASSLGTSGSQEQFF. Written as DNA, the CDR3 is TGTGCCAGCAGCTTAGGAACTAGCGGGAGCCAAGAGCAGTTCTTC.

V is TRBV5-8 and J is TRBJ2-3; D gene unclear. V lost 0 bases, J lost 2 bases, and 7 bases lay in between. Germline CDR1 is SGHTS and CDR2 is YDEGEE. The CDR3 runs to 14 residues. CDR3 sequence (DNA): TGTGCCAGCAGCTTGGATGATTACACAGATACGCAGTATTTT. Its protein product is CASSLDDYTDTQYF.

The chain combines TRBV28 with TRBJ2-1; D is perhaps TRBD1 or TRBD2 (5 bases each). V was shortened by 7 bases and J by 3 bases, with 10 bases between the two germline ends. Germline-derived CDR1 and CDR2 are MDHEN and SYDVKM. This CDR3 spans 13 amino acids. CDR3 nucleotide sequence: TGTGCCAGCACCCCTGGGGGCTACAATGAGCAGTTCTTC. Protein sequence: CASTPGGYNEQFF.

This sequence joins TRBV18 and TRBJ2-2; 7 bases agree with TRBD2. Per germline, CDR1 KGHSH and CDR2 LQKENI. The CDR3 runs 14 residues. V lost 2 bases, J lost 4 bases, and 1 base stayed unmatched. CDR3 coding DNA: TGTGCCAGCTCACCAGGGAGGGCCACCGGGGAGCTGTTTTTT. It codes for CASSPGRATGELFF.

The chain has TRBV28 and TRBJ1-2; perhaps TRBD1 as D (5 bases). V was pared by 6 bases and J by 2 bases, with 10 bases between. Germline V gene lookup returns CDR1 MDHEN and CDR2 SYDVKM. The CDR3 runs to 13 residues. The CDR3 reads CASRSGTNYGYTF. Written as DNA, the CDR3 is TGTGCCAGCAGGTCAGGGACGAACTATGGCTACACCTTC.

The chain combines TRBV10-1 with TRBJ2-5, with a possible D match to TRBD2 (5 bases). V was shortened by 10 bases and J by 3 bases, with 21 bases between the two germline ends. Germline CDR1 reads WNHNN; CDR2 reads SYGVQD (reference sequence). The CDR3 contains 15 residues. The CDR3 DNA reads as TGCGCCAACCCGCTCCCTAGAGAAGCGGAAGAGACCCAGTACTTC. Protein product: CANPLPREAEETQYF.

In its sample, this clone was seen a few times. Other DNA sequences within the sample encode an identical CDR3. J is TRBJ1-1 and V is TRBV7-2, with a possible D match to TRBD1 (5 bases). Trimming shortened V by 3 bases and J by 1 base, and 12 bases separated the two germline ends. CDR1 SGHTA and CDR2 FQGNSA come from the germline V gene. CDR3 length: 15 residues. In DNA, the CDR3 is TGTGCCAGCAGCTTGGGGGACCGAAGGAACACTGAAGCTTTCTTT. As protein: CASSLGDRRNTEAFF.

The rearrangement uses TRBV9 and TRBJ1-4, with D possibly TRBD1 on 6 matching bases. Germline values: CDR1 SGDLS, CDR2 YYNGEE. This CDR3 has 15 amino acids. Between the trimmed V and J ends, which lost 0 bases and 7 bases, there was a span of 13 bases. The CDR3 coding sequence is TGTGCCAGCAGCGTAGGGGCAGGGGAAGCTGAAAAACTGTTTTTT. It translates to CASSVGAGEAEKLFF. The full variable domain, completed using reference TRBV9 and TRBJ1-4, is DSGVTQTPKHLITATGQRVTLRCSPRSGDLSVYWYQQSLDQGLQFLIQYYNGEERAKGNILERFSAQQFPDLHSELNLSSLELGDSALYFCASSVGAGEAEKLFFGSGTQLSVL.

Note on this clone: A much larger clone sits a single nucleotide away, making a read error possible. The V and J genes are TRBV2 and TRBJ1-1, with no clear D. The germline V and J ends were trimmed by 6 bases and 0 bases, with 8 bases remaining between them. The CDR3 spans 13 residues. The germline gives CDR1 SNHLY, CDR2 FYNNEI. The CDR3 sequence: CASRREVNTEAFF. The CDR3 DNA reads as TGTGCCAGCAGGCGAGAGGTGAACACTGAAGCTTTCTTT.

The chain is built from TRBV5-1 and TRBJ2-3; weak D call: TRBD2 (5 bases). V lost 0 bases and J 0 bases, leaving 11 bases between the germline ends. Germline V gives CDR1 SGHRS, CDR2 YFSETQ. The CDR3 spans 16 residues. CDR3: CASSLAPWESTDTQYF. Here the CDR3 DNA reads TGCGCCAGCAGCTTGGCGCCGTGGGAGAGCACAGATACGCAGTATTTT.

This rearrangement joins TRBV11-2 to TRBJ2-2; a possible D gene is TRBD1 (5 bases). Looked up from germline, CDR1 is SGHAT and CDR2 is FQNNGV. The V gene lost 0 bases and the J gene lost 3 bases, with 8 bases spanning the gap. The CDR3 loop spans 15 amino acids. The DNA for the CDR3 is TGTGCCAGCAGCTTAGATGGGGCGGACACCGGGGAGCTGTTTTTT. Translation: CASSLDGADTGELFF.

The V and J genes are TRBV2 and TRBJ1-2, with 10 bases fitting TRBD1. This CDR3 spans 13 amino acids. The V gene's germline CDR1 is SNHLY and CDR2 FYNNEI. Trimming at V came to 8 bases and at J to 7 bases, leaving 7 bases not matched to a gene. CDR3 DNA sequence: TGTGCCAGCGAGGGACAGGGGAGAGGTGGCTACACCTTC. Its translation is CASEGQGRGGYTF.

This chain links TRBV28 with TRBJ1-1, with 7 bases identical to TRBD1. This CDR3 has 15 residues. The germline V gene encodes CDR1 MDHEN and CDR2 SYDVKM. Trimming at V came to 3 bases and at J to 2 bases, leaving 6 bases not matched to a gene. Here the CDR3 reads CASSLGTAGNTEAFF. The CDR3 DNA follows: TGTGCCAGCAGTTTGGGGACAGCAGGAAACACTGAAGCTTTCTTT.

This chain uses TRBV27 with TRBJ2-1, with 10 bases identical to TRBD2. This CDR3 is built from 16 residues. The trim removed 4 bases at V and 4 bases at J, leaving 7 bases unmatched. Germline loops: CDR1 MNHEY, CDR2 SMNVEV (reference sequence). In nucleotides, the CDR3 is TGTGCCAGCAGTTCCGCTAGCGGGGGACCTTACAATGAGCAGTTCTTC. Translation: CASSSASGGPYNEQFF.

Regarding this clone: This could be a read error, since a much larger clone is one nucleotide away. V is TRBV5-8 and J is TRBJ2-6; 8 bases agree with TRBD1. The germline V gene encodes CDR1 SGHTS and CDR2 YDEGEE. The V segment lost 4 bases and the J segment 1 base; nucleotides outside the gene matches: 1. CDR3 length: 15 amino acids. In DNA, the CDR3 is TGTGCCAGCAGCCGGGACAGGTCTGGGGCCAACGTCCTGACTTTC. This sequence encodes CASSRDRSGANVLTF.

The genes are TRBV30 and TRBJ1-3, with unresolved D. Trimming took off 3 bases at V and 0 bases at J, with 12 bases between the two ends. CDR1 and CDR2 (germline): GTSNPN, SVGIG (reference sequence). CDR3 size: 15 residues. DNA of the CDR3: TGTGCCTGGAGGGTAGGCCCTAACTCTGGAAACACCATATATTTT. This encodes CAWRVGPNSGNTIYF.